The present T cell receptor (beta chain) was sequenced within a study of blood T cell repertoires in COVID-19. Trimming took 7 bases from V and 0 from J, leaving 8 bases between them. From germline, CDR1 is SGHNT and CDR2 YYREEE (reference sequence). The CDR3 sequence is 14 residues long. Assay used: immunoSEQ multiplex PCR; TCRdb lists only in-frame clones, some missing. Among under 200,000 clones listed, about 85% were seen once. The sequenced sample was PBMCs or T cells enriched from blood (not recorded which). This clonotype was obtained from a woman aged 45-59 years who had recovered from COVID-19. The rearrangement joins TRBV5-4 to TRBJ1-6; D may be TRBD1 (5 bases). The CDR3 DNA reads as TGTGCCAGCGGGGCTAGCTCCTATAATTCACCCCTCCACTTT. Translation: CASGASSYNSPLHF.